The 23 T cell receptor beta chains presented below share a single source sample, sequenced in a study of CD8 T cells in Susac syndrome. RNA amounts of roughly 0.45 to 1 ug underwent reverse transcription with random hexamers. Each CDR3 protein gets one entry after TCRdb re-called the immunoSEQ multiplex PCR reads with MiXCR. The sample gives around 230,000 distinct CDR3 sequences, about 95% of which show up once; roughly 0.09% is in the top ten. The sample taken for sequencing was CD4+ T cells from PBMCs. These receptors were collected from a human donor with multiple sclerosis.

The rearrangement joins TRBV29-1 to TRBJ2-7; maybe TRBD2 (6 bases). V lost 6 bases and J 0 bases, leaving 12 bases between the germline ends. Germline V gene lookup returns CDR1 SQVTM and CDR2 ANQGSEA. The CDR3 is made up of 13 amino acids. The CDR3 bases are TGCAGCGTGCGGGGCAGGTTCTCCTACGAGCAGTACTTC. It codes for CSVRGRFSYEQYF.

The J gene is TRBJ1-6, the V gene TRBV20-1; D unclear. The V end lost 3 bases, the J end lost 14 bases, and 14 bases lay between the germline ends. Germline V gives CDR1 DFQATT, CDR2 SNEGSKA (reference sequence). This CDR3 is 12 amino acids long. This CDR3 is CSASGPSWTLHF. CDR3 coding DNA: TGCAGTGCTAGCGGGCCGAGCTGGACCCTCCACTTT.

The chain carries TRBV6-2 or TRBV6-3 and TRBJ2-7, with D perhaps matching TRBD1 or TRBD2 (5 bases each). Germline V gene data show CDR1 as MNHEY and CDR2 as SVGEGT. The CDR3 runs 13 residues. DNA for the CDR3: TGTGCTGTCAGGGACCCTTCAGTCTACGAGCAGTACTTC. The encoded protein is CAVRDPSVYEQYF.

The chain uses TRBV7-3 and TRBJ1-1, with D uncertain. Looked up from germline, CDR1 is SGHTA and CDR2 is FQGTGA. Trimming removed 2 bases from V and 7 bases from J, with 11 bases in between. The CDR3 covers 13 residues. The CDR3 loop is CASSLFVAGEAFF. The DNA for the CDR3 is TGTGCCAGCAGCTTATTTGTGGCCGGTGAAGCTTTCTTT.

This clonotype was picked up one time. This sequence joins TRBV3-1 and TRBJ2-7; 11 nucleotides match TRBD2. There are 16 residues in the CDR3. Trimming at V came to 4 bases and at J to 4 bases, leaving 9 bases not matched to a gene. Germline CDR1 reads LGHDT; CDR2 reads YNNKEL (reference sequence). The CDR3 spells CASSPYTSGRKYEQYF. The CDR3, as DNA: TGTGCCAGCAGCCCTTATACTAGCGGGAGAAAGTACGAGCAGTACTTC.

The chain links TRBV28 to TRBJ2-7; 9 nucleotides align to TRBD1. Germline CDR1 and CDR2: MDHEN and SYDVKM. V trimming: 7 bases; J trimming: 6 bases; junction bases outside the gene matches: 13. The CDR3 runs 15 residues. The CDR3 protein is CASNPDRTGAVEQYF. As DNA, the CDR3 is TGTGCCAGCAACCCGGATCGGACAGGGGCGGTCGAGCAGTACTTC.

The chain employs TRBV2 and TRBJ2-7; D is possibly TRBD1 (6 bases). From germline, CDR1 is SNHLY and CDR2 FYNNEI. V gave up 6 bases and J gave up 1 base, with 13 bases separating them. This CDR3 is built from 14 residues. This chain's CDR3 is CASSHRDKSYEQYF. DNA for the CDR3: TGTGCCAGCAGCCACCGGGACAAATCCTACGAGCAGTACTTC.

The chain has TRBV5-6 and TRBJ1-5; D is ambiguous. CDR3 size: 17 residues. In germline, CDR1 is SGHDT, CDR2 YYEEEE. Trimming removed 3 bases at V and 1 base at J, with 17 bases between. CDR3 loop: CASSSYRTINSNQPQHF. CDR3 sequence (DNA): TGTGCCAGCAGCTCATACCGCACTATAAACAGCAATCAGCCCCAGCATTTT.

A single count supports this clonotype. This chain links TRBV29-1 with TRBJ2-3; the D gene is possibly TRBD1 (6 bases). The CDR3 length is 11 residues. V was pared by 3 bases and J by 5 bases, with 6 bases between. The germline V gene has CDR1 SQVTM and CDR2 ANQGSEA. The CDR3 region is CSVETGDTQYF. The CDR3 coding sequence is TGCAGCGTTGAGACAGGAGATACGCAGTATTTT.

V is TRBV27 and J is TRBJ2-3; D ambiguous. V shed 5 bases and J shed 2 bases, with 8 bases lying between them. CDR3 length equals 13 residues. The germline V gene encodes CDR1 MNHEY and CDR2 SMNVEV (reference sequence). CDR3 sequence: CASSPQTTDTQYF. The CDR3 region has the DNA TGTGCCAGCAGTCCCCAGACCACAGATACGCAGTATTTT.

The chain recombines TRBV5-6 with TRBJ2-1, with 9 bases lining up with TRBD2. In germline, CDR1 is SGHDT, CDR2 YYEEEE. J was trimmed by 4 bases and V by 3 bases; bases with no gene match: 5. This CDR3 is 15 amino acids long. The CDR3 here is CASSSGTSRYNEQFF. CDR3 bases: TGTGCCAGCAGCTCGGGGACTAGCAGGTACAATGAGCAGTTCTTC. The whole variable domain, filled in from reference TRBV5-6 and TRBJ2-1, reads DAGVTQSPTHLIKTRGQQVTLRCSPKSGHDTVSWYQQALGQGPQFIFQYYEEEERQRGNFPDRFSGHQFPNYSSELNVNALLLGDSALYLCASSSGTSRYNEQFFGPGTRLTVL.

This sequence joins TRBV29-1 and TRBJ1-2, with a possible D match to TRBD1 (5 bases). V was trimmed by 1 base and J by 4 bases, leaving 7 bases between them. Germline V lookup: CDR1 SQVTM, CDR2 ANQGSEA. The CDR3 totals 12 residues. The DNA of the CDR3 is TGCAGCGTTGAAGCAGGGACCTATGGCTACACCTTC. Protein sequence: CSVEAGTYGYTF.

The V and J genes are TRBV5-4 and TRBJ2-3; D call uncertain. V lost 1 base to trimming and J lost 1 base, with 10 bases between them. CDR3 length equals 15 residues. Germline V gene sequence: CDR1 SGHNT, CDR2 YYREEE (reference sequence). CDR3 region: CASSLNPRRTDTQYF. The DNA for the CDR3 is TGTGCCAGCAGCTTGAATCCTCGACGCACAGATACGCAGTATTTT.

The chain couples TRBV29-1 to TRBJ1-1; unclear D gene. There are 11 residues in the CDR3. The ends were cut back, 7 bases at V and 5 bases at J, with 11 bases in the middle. Germline CDR1 SQVTM, CDR2 ANQGSEA. The chain's CDR3 is CSAEVVTEAFF. CDR3 nucleotides: TGCAGCGCCGAGGTGGTTACTGAAGCTTTCTTT.

The J gene is TRBJ2-5, the V gene TRBV9, with 8 bases lining up with TRBD2. Germline lookup yields CDR1 SGDLS and CDR2 YYNGEE. The CDR3 contains 16 residues. V shed 7 bases, J shed 2 bases, and the junction held 13 bases outside the gene matches. The CDR3: CASGVPRAGAQETQYF. DNA of the CDR3: TGTGCCAGCGGGGTCCCCAGAGCGGGGGCACAAGAGACCCAGTACTTC.

The chain carries TRBV3-1 and TRBJ2-7, with TRBD2 identical over 11 bases. In germline, CDR1 is LGHDT, CDR2 YNNKEL (reference sequence). The V segment lost 2 bases and the J segment 3 bases; nucleotides outside the gene matches: 0. This CDR3 comprises 14 residues. The CDR3 loop reads CASSQTSGGYEQYF. For the CDR3, the DNA is TGTGCCAGCAGCCAAACTAGCGGGGGCTACGAGCAGTACTTC.

The J gene is TRBJ1-2, the V gene TRBV6-5, with 7 nucleotides matching TRBD1. The CDR3 has 12 residues. Germline CDR1 MNHEY, CDR2 SVGAGI. With 8 bases clipped from V and 7 bases from J, the junction kept 7 bases outside the gene matches. The CDR3 protein is CASLTGEGGYTF. The DNA for the CDR3 is TGTGCCAGCCTTACAGGGGAGGGTGGCTACACCTTC.

The rearrangement joins TRBV4-1 to TRBJ1-1, with unresolved D. Trimming cost V 5 bases and J 4 bases, with 20 bases left between them. In germline, CDR1 is MGHRA, CDR2 YSYEKL. The CDR3 contains 16 residues. The CDR3 DNA sequence: TGCGCCAGCAGCGCGCCGGCCCGCAGAGCGGGCACTGAAGCTTTCTTT. Translation gives CASSAPARRAGTEAFF.

The sample holds one count of this clonotype. The chain employs TRBV12-3 or TRBV12-4 and TRBJ1-5, with D hard to call. V was pared by 3 bases and J by 9 bases, with 12 bases between. The CDR3 extends over 13 amino acids. The CDR3 loop is CASSFGPSLPQHF. The CDR3 DNA reads TGTGCCAGCAGTTTTGGGCCGTCCTTGCCCCAGCATTTT.

The genes are TRBV19 and TRBJ2-3, with D perhaps assigned TRBD1 or TRBD2 (5 bases each). The CDR3 has 15 residues. Trimming pared 3 bases from V and 5 bases from J, leaving 15 bases between. Germline CDR1 LNHDA, CDR2 SQIVND (reference sequence). The CDR3 sequence: CASSIGPLGGDTQYF. CDR3 nucleotides: TGTGCCAGTAGTATCGGCCCCCTTGGGGGAGATACGCAGTATTTT.

This chain links TRBV5-6 with TRBJ2-5; 10 bases agree with TRBD1. Germline values: CDR1 SGHDT, CDR2 YYEEEE. The junction had 5 bases not matched to a gene; V was cut back by 0 bases and J by 6 bases. The CDR3 runs 15 residues. Here the CDR3 DNA reads TGTGCCAGCAGCTTGGGACAGGGGGCTAAGAAGACCCAGTACTTC. It specifies CASSLGQGAKKTQYF.

The chain combines TRBV4-1 with TRBJ1-5; D possibly corresponds to TRBD1 (5 bases). V was clipped by 8 bases and J by 1 base, with 12 bases between them. From germline, CDR1 is MGHRA and CDR2 YSYEKL. The CDR3 length is 14 residues. The CDR3 loop is CASSGDGSNQPQHF. The DNA for the CDR3 is TGCGCCAGCTCCGGGGACGGGAGCAATCAGCCCCAGCATTTT.

This CDR3 is CASRIGAGRFYEQYF. The DNA of the CDR3 is TGTGCCAGCAGGATCGGGGCGGGAAGATTCTACGAGCAGTACTTC. The genes are TRBV28 and TRBJ2-7, with a tentative D call TRBD2 (6 bases). This CDR3 has 15 amino acids. Germline CDR1 is MDHEN and CDR2 is SYDVKM. V was clipped by 6 bases and J by 3 bases, with 18 bases between them.